This TCR beta chain was sequenced during a study of graft-versus-host responses after intestinal transplantation. Study results and caveats: Declining HvG levels early post-transplant were linked to peak circulating GvH clone levels.

V lost 3 bases and J lost 3; bases outside the gene matches: 16. The CDR3 has 18 residues. From germline, CDR1 is LNHDA and CDR2 SQIVND (reference sequence). TCRdb keeps only in-frame clones here, not all; method: immunoSEQ multiplex PCR. The sample has tens of thousands of clones, more than 80% seen once; the top ten hold approximately 5.5%. Concerning this clone: Antigen specificity is unknown.

The TCR was taken from a human patient who received an intestinal transplant, so some T cells may come from the graft donor. The input for sequencing was PBMCs, taken 662 days after intestinal transplant. The chain couples TRBV19 to TRBJ1-1; TRBD1 agrees at 7 bases. This CDR3 reads CASSIVANWRQGYTEAFF. The DNA for the CDR3 is TGTGCCAGTAGTATTGTGGCAAACTGGCGACAGGGTTACACTGAAGCTTTCTTT.